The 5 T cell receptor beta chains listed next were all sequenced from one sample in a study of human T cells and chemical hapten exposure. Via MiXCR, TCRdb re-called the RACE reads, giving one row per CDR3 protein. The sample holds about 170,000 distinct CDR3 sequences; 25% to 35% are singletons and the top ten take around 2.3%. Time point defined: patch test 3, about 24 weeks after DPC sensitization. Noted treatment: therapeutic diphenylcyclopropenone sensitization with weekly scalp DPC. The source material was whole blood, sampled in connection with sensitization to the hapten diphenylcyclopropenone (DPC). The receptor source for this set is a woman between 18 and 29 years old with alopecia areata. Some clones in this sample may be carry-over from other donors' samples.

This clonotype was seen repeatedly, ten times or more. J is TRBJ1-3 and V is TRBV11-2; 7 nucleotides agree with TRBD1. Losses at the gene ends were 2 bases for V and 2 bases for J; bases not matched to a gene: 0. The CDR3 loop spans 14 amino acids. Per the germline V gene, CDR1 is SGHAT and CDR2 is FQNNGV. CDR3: CASSLTGAGNTIYF. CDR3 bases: TGTGCCAGCAGCTTAACAGGGGCTGGAAACACCATATATTTT.

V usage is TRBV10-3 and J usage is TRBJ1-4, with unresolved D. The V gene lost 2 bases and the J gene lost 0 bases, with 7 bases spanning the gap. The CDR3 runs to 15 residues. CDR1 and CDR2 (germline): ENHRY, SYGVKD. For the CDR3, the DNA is TGTGCCATCAGTGAGGGATGGGCAACTAATGAAAAACTGTTTTTT. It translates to CAISEGWATNEKLFF.

DNA for the CDR3: TGTGCCAGCAGCTTAAGAGGGTGGGGGGCCGGTACGCAGTATTTT. Protein product: CASSLRGWGAGTQYF. This chain uses TRBV7-2 with TRBJ2-3; D assignment may be TRBD1 or TRBD2 (6 bases each). The CDR3 contains 15 residues. Germline-derived CDR1 and CDR2 are SGHTA and FQGNSA. The V and J ends lost 2 bases and 8 bases respectively, with 17 bases between them. Looking up the rest from reference TRBV7-2 and TRBJ2-3 gives the full variable domain: GAGVSQSPSNKVTEKGKDVELRCDPISGHTALYWYRQSLGQGLEFLIYFQGNSAPDKSGLPSDRFSAERTGGSVSTLTIQRTQQEDSAVYLCASSLRGWGAGTQYFGPGTRLTVL.

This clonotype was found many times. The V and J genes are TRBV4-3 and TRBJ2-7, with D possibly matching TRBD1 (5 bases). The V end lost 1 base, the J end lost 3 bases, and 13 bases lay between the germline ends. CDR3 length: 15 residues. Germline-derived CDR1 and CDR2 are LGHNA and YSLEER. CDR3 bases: TGCGCCAGCAGCCAAGGCCGCCAGGGTGTCTACGAGCAGTACTTC. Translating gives CASSQGRQGVYEQYF.

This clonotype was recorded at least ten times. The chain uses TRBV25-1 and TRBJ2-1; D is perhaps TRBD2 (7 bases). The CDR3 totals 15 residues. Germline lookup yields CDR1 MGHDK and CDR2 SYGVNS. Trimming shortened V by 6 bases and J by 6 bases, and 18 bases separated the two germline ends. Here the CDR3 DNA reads TGTGCCAGCAGCGAAGGGGGGGGCATTTTCAATGAGCAGTTCTTC. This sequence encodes CASSEGGGIFNEQFF.